What follows is one T cell receptor beta chain and its context. These data are taken from a study of control samples from healthy donors and cancer patients. The method was immunoSEQ multiplex PCR; TCRdb's version includes in-frame clones alone and lacks a portion of them. The sample holds about 140,000 clones, about nine tenths seen once. The J segment lost 5 bases and the V segment lost 5 bases, leaving 4 bases of the junction unmatched. Germline-derived CDR1 and CDR2 are SGHNT and YYREEE (reference sequence). The CDR3 spans 13 residues. The sequence was obtained from a man in his thirties or forties in good health. This rearrangement joins TRBV5-4 to TRBJ1-2, with 9 nucleotides matching TRBD1. The material sequenced was blood. CDR3 residues: CASSKTGGYGYTF. CDR3 nucleotide sequence: TGTGCCAGCAGTAAGACAGGGGGATATGGCTACACCTTC.